The source of this T cell receptor beta chain is a study of T cell clusters in autoimmune cytopenias (dated by TCRdb to the late 2010s). For context, the study as a whole: The approximately 14 chronic lymphocytic leukemia controls were untreated and were free of autoimmune cytopenia, with mean and median ages of 65 and 63 years recorded and about 5 of the controls being female. TRB sequencing reached a median depth of about 52,000 reads per sample and yielded a median of 2,350 distinct TRB clonotypes per sample. Peripheral blood TRB and IGH repertoires were sequenced in autoimmune cytopenia patients at active disease and during treatment follow-up, alongside healthy, CLL and autoimmune hepatitis controls. The study aimed to test whether autoimmune cytopenia patients carry a disease-specific immune repertoire signature usable as a blood-based biomarker. Controls were over 20 age-matched healthy donors for primary cytopenia and around 14 age-matched CLL patients for secondary cytopenia. The paper as a whole reports these results and caveats: The cluster-lack signature was not observed for secondary cytopenia versus CLL, as the signature was apparently masked by the dominant lymphoma-associated repertoire. The T cell clusters were defined in silico only, and their functional role remained to be validated experimentally. The GLIPH analysis suggested a lack of physiological T cell clusters in primary autoimmune cytopenia patients, since around 50 clusters were exclusive to healthy donors whereas some 18 were exclusive to patients. Shifts in the TRB repertoire, including less even repertoires in secondary cytopenia and CLL, were mostly a reflection of lymphoma bias and not of autoimmunity. Healthy donors had almost three times as many exclusive TRB clusters as active autoimmune hepatitis patients, a finding consistent with an autoimmunity-wide signature.

The CDR3 runs 16 amino acids, cysteine and phenylalanine included. DNA was not recorded. As encoded in the germline V gene, CDR1 is MGHRA while CDR2 is YSYEKL. Comment on this clonotype: The specificity of this receptor is unknown.

Per sample, about 250 ng of peripheral blood genomic DNA, 35,000 to 45,000 genome equivalents, was used for TRB amplification. To amplify TRB rearrangements, a touch-down multiplex PCR protocol was run with the TRB-A and TRB-B primer pools combined in a single tube. Illumina adapters and sample indices were attached to the amplicons through two consecutive PCR reactions using Phusion HS II polymerase. After gel purification with the NucleoSpin Gel and PCR Clean-up kit, the amplicons were quantified by Qubit and checked for quality on an Agilent 2100 Bioanalyzer. Sequencing of the libraries was done on an Illumina MiSeq with 600-cycle, single-indexed, paired-end runs. The paper's processing steps were these. MiXCR version 2.1.12 with the default MiXCR reference library was used to align and assemble TRB reads. Each unique CDR3 nucleotide sequence defined a clone, and only productive sequences with at least two reads were analysed. To assess repertoire diversity, an R script computed alpha-parameterized diversity profiles (alpha 0 to 5), which included the Shannon (alpha 1) and Simpson (alpha 2) indices. The tcR package was used to compute combinatorial TRB VJ usage, and cohorts were compared on this usage by principal component analysis with ade4. Using GLIPH, TCRbeta CDR3s were clustered on pairs of cohorts matched for age and read depth, and a Wilcoxon test was used to compare cluster frequencies. After the reads were reprocessed by TCRdb, one entry was made per CDR3 protein sequence, with no DNA. The V and J calls and clone size come from TCRdb's table, not from the authors' own analysis. This sample's table contains approximately 4,900 distinct CDR3 sequences. In total, the top ten clones hold 55% of the sample.

The data also belong to a second study, concerning T cell repertoires in aging, cancer and after chemotherapy. In that second paper, the authors write: Six donor age groups were covered, ranging from 30 or younger up to 70 or older, and each group contained at least three individuals. Paired pre- and post-chemotherapy samples in the hematological group came from chronic lymphocytic leukemia patients treated with fludarabine- or bendamustine-based regimens. The full dataset contained several million TCR reads. Untreated patients with hematological or solid cancers showed significantly lower blood TCR diversity and higher clonality than age-matched healthy donors. In healthy donors, the decline in TCR diversity with age was mainly explained by loss of richness, whereas in cancer patients loss of evenness was also found to contribute. Median generation probability increased over the chemotherapy interval in both cancer cohorts, suggesting repertoire reconstitution through rebound thymic output. It was noted by the authors that conclusions about immunological memory after chemotherapy cannot be drawn from the repertoire data. Hematological cancer patients had lymphoid organ infiltration, which may itself impair thymic emigration or peripheral T cell expansion. To look at immunoaging and at how T cells reconstitute after chemotherapy, the study profiled TCR beta repertoires in peripheral blood from both healthy donors and cancer patients. Alongside some 96 healthy donors serving as a reference group, the cohort included some 210 cancer patients, of whom roughly 92 had hematological cancers and about 130 had solid cancers. MiXCR versions 2.12 and 3.0.5 were used to process TRB sequences. The repertoire metrics were Shannon diversity, evenness, clonality (calculated as one minus evenness), and diversity profiles parameterized by alpha from 0 to 5. The IGoR algorithm was used to calculate generation probabilities for clones in the paired samples taken before and after chemotherapy.

The sequenced material came from peripheral blood. Here the chain combines TRBV4-1 and TRBJ2-3; TCRdb reports TRBD2, a call that lacks DNA to check it against. This receptor was identified in a human donor with chronic lymphocytic leukemia. The donor label of this sample is uncertain. The CDR3 region reads CASSFLLGGPADTQYF.